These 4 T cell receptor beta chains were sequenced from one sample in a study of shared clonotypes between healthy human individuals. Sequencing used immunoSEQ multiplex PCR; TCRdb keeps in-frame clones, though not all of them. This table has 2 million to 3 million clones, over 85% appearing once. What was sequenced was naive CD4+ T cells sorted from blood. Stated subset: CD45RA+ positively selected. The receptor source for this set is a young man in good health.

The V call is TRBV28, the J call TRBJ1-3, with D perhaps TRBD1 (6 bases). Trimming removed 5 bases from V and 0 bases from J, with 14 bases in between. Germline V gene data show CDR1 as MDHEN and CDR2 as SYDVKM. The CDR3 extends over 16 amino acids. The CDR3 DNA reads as TGTGCCAGCAGTCCCGGGGGGGCGCACTCTGGAAACACCATATATTTT. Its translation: CASSPGGAHSGNTIYF.

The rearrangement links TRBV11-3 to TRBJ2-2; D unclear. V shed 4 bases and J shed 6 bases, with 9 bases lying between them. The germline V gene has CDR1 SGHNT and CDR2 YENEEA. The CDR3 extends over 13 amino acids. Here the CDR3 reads CASSSTASGELFF. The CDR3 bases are TGTGCCAGCAGCTCCACGGCATCCGGGGAGCTGTTTTTT.

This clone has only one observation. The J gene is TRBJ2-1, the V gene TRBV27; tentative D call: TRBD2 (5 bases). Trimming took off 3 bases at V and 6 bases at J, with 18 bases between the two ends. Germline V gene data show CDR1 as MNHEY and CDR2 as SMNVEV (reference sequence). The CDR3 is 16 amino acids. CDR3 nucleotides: TGTGCCAGCAGTTTCGACGGAGGCGTATTAGGCAATGAGCAGTTCTTC. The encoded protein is CASSFDGGVLGNEQFF.

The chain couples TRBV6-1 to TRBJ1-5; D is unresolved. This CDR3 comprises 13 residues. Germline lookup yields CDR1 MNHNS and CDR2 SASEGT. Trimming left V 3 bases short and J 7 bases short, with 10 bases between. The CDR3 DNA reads TGTGCCAGCAGTGACATCCCTCAACAGCCCCAGCATTTT. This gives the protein CASSDIPQQPQHF.